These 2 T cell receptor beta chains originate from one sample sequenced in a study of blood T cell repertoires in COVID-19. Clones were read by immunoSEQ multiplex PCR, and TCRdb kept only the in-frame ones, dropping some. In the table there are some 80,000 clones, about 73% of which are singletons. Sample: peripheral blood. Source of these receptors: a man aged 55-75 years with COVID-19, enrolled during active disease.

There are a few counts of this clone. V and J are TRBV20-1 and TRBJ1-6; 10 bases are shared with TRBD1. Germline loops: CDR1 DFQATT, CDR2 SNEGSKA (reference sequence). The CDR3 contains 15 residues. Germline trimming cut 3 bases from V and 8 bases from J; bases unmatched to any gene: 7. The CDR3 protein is CSASALGTGDSPLHF. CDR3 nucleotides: TGCAGTGCTAGTGCTCTCGGGACAGGGGATTCACCCCTCCACTTT.

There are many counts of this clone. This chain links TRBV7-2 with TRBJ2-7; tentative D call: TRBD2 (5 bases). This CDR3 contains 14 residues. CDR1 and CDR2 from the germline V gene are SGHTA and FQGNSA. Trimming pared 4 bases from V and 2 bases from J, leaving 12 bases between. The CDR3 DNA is TGTGCCAGCAGCTCGCCGGGAACCACCTACGAGCAGTACTTC. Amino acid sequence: CASSSPGTTYEQYF.